This TCR beta chain was identified in a study of cytomegalovirus exposure and HLA in healthy donors. Whole-study results and caveats: Some V segments (TRBV6-2 and TRBV6-3 among them) were excluded as indistinguishable. One variant, a missense change in DCLRE1C, was linked in a later analysis to TCR beta V- and J-gene trimming. In an earlier analysis, about 87% or about 30%: the productive usage of most TCR beta V segments.

Germline assignment: CDR1 SGHRS and CDR2 YFSETQ. Germline trimming cut 0 bases from V and 1 base from J; bases unmatched to any gene: 5. The CDR3 consists of 17 residues. PCR involved 60 Vbeta and 13 Jbeta primers. Profiling relied on immunoSEQ multiplex PCR, and the TCRdb table lists in-frame clones only, not all of them. Of approximately 190,000 clones in the sample, approximately 79% are singletons; the top ten hold approximately 6%. With respect to this clone: Its antigen is not identified.

This TCR derives from a middle-aged man in good health and CMV-seropositive. Sequenced: PBMCs. The chain is built from TRBV5-1 and TRBJ2-3, with 10 bases identical to TRBD2. The CDR3 is CASSLAGLAGGTDTQYF. In DNA form, the CDR3 reads TGCGCCAGCAGCTTGGCCGGTCTAGCGGGGGGCACAGATACGCAGTATTTT.